This note documents a single TCR beta chain sequence. Its cognate antigen is unknown. The sample originates from a study of T cell responses to AZD1222 COVID-19 vaccine. Study-level points and caveats: Repertoires were obtained only post-peak T cell response. Baseline serology detected seropositivity in only 6 or 7 AZD1222 recipients.

Clones were read by immunoSEQ multiplex PCR, and TCRdb kept only the in-frame ones, dropping some. The profile shows under 140,000 clones, about 85% of them singletons. V shed 0 bases and J 4 bases; nucleotides not matched to a gene: 8. CDR1 is SGHKS and CDR2 is YYEKEE in the germline V gene (reference sequence). The CDR3 is 16 residues long. This receptor was identified in an adult in good health. V gene TRBV5-5 combines with J gene TRBJ2-7; TRBD1 matches 9 bases. The sample here was peripheral blood, taken on day 0 of AZD1222 vaccination. The CDR3 nucleotides are TGTGCCAGCAGCTTGGCTTTTCTGGGACAGGGTTACGAGCAGTACTTC. Its protein is CASSLAFLGQGYEQYF.